The rows below give T cell receptor beta chains drawn from one sample of a study of cytomegalovirus exposure and HLA in healthy donors. The data were produced by immunoSEQ multiplex PCR, yet TCRdb's version contains in-frame clones alone and is incomplete. The table shows over 100,000 clones, with roughly 79% occurring only once. Sequencing was done on a sample of PBMCs. All receptors come from a woman aged 45-65 years in good health and CMV-seropositive. The CDR3 runs from the conserved cysteine through the conserved F or W. The order of the fields is CDR3 DNA, CDR3 protein, D gene, clone size, J gene, V gene. A D gene is named only where the DNA matches it firmly. Clone size is stated in some rows and not others, as once, few, many or a class when expanded.

DNA: TGTGCCAGCAGCGGGGGGGACGACAATGAGCAGTTCTTC
CDR3: CASSGGDDNEQFF
D: TRBD2
size: once
J: TRBJ2-1
V: TRBV2

DNA: TGTGCCAGCAGCTTTTACAGGACAGTAATCCAAGAGACCCAGTACTTC
CDR3: CASSFYRTVIQETQYF
D: NA
size: NA
J: TRBJ2-5
V: TRBV7-9

DNA: TGTGCCAGTATCGCCTCGGGAAGGGAAAACATTCAGTACTTC
CDR3: CASIASGRENIQYF
D: NA
size: NA
J: TRBJ2-4
V: TRBV19

DNA: TGTGCCAGCAGTTACTTACAGGTAGACGAGCAGTACTTC
CDR3: CASSYLQVDEQYF
D: NA
size: NA
J: TRBJ2-7
V: TRBV6-6

DNA: TGTGCCAGCAGCCTTACCTTAGGCCGCCAGGTGGAATACGAGCAGTACTTC
CDR3: CASSLTLGRQVEYEQYF
D: NA
size: NA
J: TRBJ2-7
V: TRBV14

DNA: TGTGCCAGCAGTCTGGGACTAGCGGGAGGAACCGGGGAGCTGTTTTTT
CDR3: CASSLGLAGGTGELFF
D: TRBD2
size: NA
J: TRBJ2-2
V: TRBV2

DNA: TGTGCCAGCAGCTTAGCTAGCGGGGGCTCAGATACGCAGTATTTT
CDR3: CASSLASGGSDTQYF
D: TRBD2
size: NA
J: TRBJ2-3
V: TRBV7-2

DNA: TGTGCCAGCAGCTTATCCGTGGGGGGAAACATTCAGTACTTC
CDR3: CASSLSVGGNIQYF
D: NA
size: NA
J: TRBJ2-4
V: TRBV7-2

DNA: TGTGCCAGCAGCTTTGACAGGGGGCCTGGCTACACCTTC
CDR3: CASSFDRGPGYTF
D: TRBD1
size: NA
J: TRBJ1-2
V: TRBV11-2

DNA: TGTGCCAGCAGCGCCACGTCAGGGTGGTACGAGCAGTACTTC
CDR3: CASSATSGWYEQYF
D: NA
size: few
J: TRBJ2-7
V: TRBV9

DNA: TGTGCCAGCAGTAAAATGACTAGCCTCTACGAGCAGTACTTC
CDR3: CASSKMTSLYEQYF
D: TRBD2
size: NA
J: TRBJ2-7
V: TRBV6-5

DNA: TGCGCCAGCAGCCCGGACTACTCCTACAATGAGCAGTTCTTC
CDR3: CASSPDYSYNEQFF
D: NA
size: few
J: TRBJ2-1
V: TRBV5-1

DNA: TGTGCCAGCAGTCCCTCCAGCGGGAGGGCCACAGATACGCAGTATTTT
CDR3: CASSPSSGRATDTQYF
D: TRBD2
size: NA
J: TRBJ2-3
V: TRBV28

DNA: TGTGCCAGCAGCTTCGTGGGAGCTAACTATGGCTACACCTTC
CDR3: CASSFVGANYGYTF
D: NA
size: few
J: TRBJ1-2
V: TRBV7-2